Each of the 5 T cell receptor beta chains below was sequenced from the same sample in a study of T cells expressing NK-cell markers. For each CDR3 protein, TCRdb gives one entry from its re-call of the 5' RACE reads, without DNA. Listed are 200,000 to 300,000 distinct CDR3 sequences; around 4.2% falls within the top ten. The source material was blood T cells: a sorted CD56 or NKG2C T cell subset, CD4+ or CD8+ T cells, or bulk PBMC T cells (not recorded which). The source is a woman between 18 and 75 years old in good health.

The chain recombines TRBV3-1 with TRBJ2-3. Germline CDR1 LGHDT, CDR2 YNNKEL (reference sequence). The CDR3 covers 15 residues. This CDR3 is CASSQEVRRTDTQYF.

This rearrangement joins TRBV12-3 or TRBV12-4 to TRBJ1-1; as DNA is missing, the TRBD1 call by TCRdb cannot be tested. The CDR3 consists of 13 residues. CDR3 sequence reads: CASTLRRVTEAFF.

The chain combines TRBV29-1 with TRBJ2-1; TCRdb lists TRBD2, though no DNA is available to test this call. This CDR3 region has 14 residues. Germline assignment: CDR1 SQVTM and CDR2 ANQGSEA. The CDR3 region is CSARTSGSINKQFF.

The chain links TRBV5-6 to TRBJ2-1; the D call from TCRdb, TRBD1, cannot be confirmed without DNA. The length of the CDR3 is 15 residues. Per germline, CDR1 SGHDT and CDR2 YYEEEE. The CDR3 sequence: CASSAWGKAYNEQFF.

The V gene is TRBV6-5, the J gene TRBJ2-1. CDR1 is MNHEY and CDR2 is SVGAGI in the germline V gene. The CDR3 is made up of 15 amino acids. CDR3 protein: CASSSPMSSYNEQFF.